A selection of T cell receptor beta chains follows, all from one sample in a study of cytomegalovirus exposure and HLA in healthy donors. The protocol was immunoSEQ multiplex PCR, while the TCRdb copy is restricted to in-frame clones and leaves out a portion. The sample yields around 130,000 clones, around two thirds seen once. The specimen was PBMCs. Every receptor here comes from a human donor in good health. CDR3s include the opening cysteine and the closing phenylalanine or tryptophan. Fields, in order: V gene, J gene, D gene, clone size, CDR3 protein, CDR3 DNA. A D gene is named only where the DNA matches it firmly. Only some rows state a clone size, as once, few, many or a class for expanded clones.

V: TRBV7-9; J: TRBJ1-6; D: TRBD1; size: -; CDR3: CASKDRGNSPLHF; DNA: TGTGCCAGCAAGGACAGGGGTAATTCACCCCTCCACTTT
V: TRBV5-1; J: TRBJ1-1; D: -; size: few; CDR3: CASSSYGGGAEAFF; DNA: TGCGCCAGCAGCTCGTATGGCGGGGGAGCTGAAGCTTTCTTT
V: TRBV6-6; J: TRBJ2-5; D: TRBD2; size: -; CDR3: CATSGVEETQYF; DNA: TGTGCCACTAGCGGTGTGGAGGAGACCCAGTACTTC
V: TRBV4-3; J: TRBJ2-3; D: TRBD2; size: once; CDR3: CASSQEGGSGRGDTQYF; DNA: TGCGCCAGCAGCCAAGAAGGCGGTAGCGGGAGAGGAGATACGCAGTATTTT
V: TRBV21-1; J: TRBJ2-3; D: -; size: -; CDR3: CASSERGTSGTHGTDTQYF; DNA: TGTGCCAGCAGCGAAAGGGGGACTAGCGGGACCCATGGCACAGATACGCAGTATTTT
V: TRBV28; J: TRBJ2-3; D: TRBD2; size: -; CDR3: CASNPSGTYTDTQYF; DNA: TGTGCCAGCAACCCTAGCGGGACATACACAGATACGCAGTATTTT
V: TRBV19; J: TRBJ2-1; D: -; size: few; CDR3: CASNLGLAYNEQFF; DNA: TGTGCCAGTAACTTGGGACTCGCCTACAATGAGCAGTTCTTC
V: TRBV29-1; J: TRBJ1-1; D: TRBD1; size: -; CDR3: CSVTHGQGAKRREAFF; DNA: TGCAGCGTAACCCATGGACAGGGGGCGAAAAGGCGAGAGGCTTTCTTT
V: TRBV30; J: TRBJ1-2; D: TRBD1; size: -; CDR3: CAWSEGTDLNYGYTF; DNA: TGTGCCTGGAGCGAAGGGACAGATCTTAACTATGGCTACACCTTC
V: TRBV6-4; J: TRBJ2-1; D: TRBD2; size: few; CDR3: CASSDRTSGYNEQFF; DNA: TGTGCCAGCAGTGACAGGACTAGCGGATACAATGAGCAGTTCTTC
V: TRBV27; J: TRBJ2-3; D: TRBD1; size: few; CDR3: CASSPSQTGIRYTQYF; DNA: TGTGCCAGCAGCCCATCCCAGACAGGGATTAGGTATACGCAGTATTTT
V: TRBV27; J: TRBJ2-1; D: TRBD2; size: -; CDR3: CASRRIAGGHNEQFF; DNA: TGTGCCAGCAGACGAATAGCGGGAGGCCACAATGAGCAGTTCTTC
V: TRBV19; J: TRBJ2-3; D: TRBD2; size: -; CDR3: CASLAGGTDTQYF; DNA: TGTGCCAGCCTAGCGGGGGGGACAGATACGCAGTATTTT
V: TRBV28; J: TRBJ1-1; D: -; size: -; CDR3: CASSFQSGSAFF; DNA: TGTGCCAGCAGTTTTCAGTCCGGGTCAGCTTTCTTT
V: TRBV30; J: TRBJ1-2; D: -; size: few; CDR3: CAWSVDRRGGYTF; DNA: TGTGCCTGGAGTGTTGATCGTCGAGGTGGCTACACCTTC
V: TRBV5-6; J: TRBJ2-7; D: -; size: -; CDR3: CASSLAGSSYEQYF; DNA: TGTGCCAGCAGCTTGGCCGGGAGCTCCTACGAGCAGTACTTC
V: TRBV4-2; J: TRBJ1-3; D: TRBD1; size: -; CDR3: CASSQAGQGRGNTIYF; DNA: TGTGCCAGCAGCCAAGCGGGACAGGGCAGGGGAAACACCATATATTTT
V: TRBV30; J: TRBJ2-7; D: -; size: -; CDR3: CAWSGLPGTVQYF; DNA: TGTGCCTGGAGTGGACTGCCAGGGACTGTACAGTACTTC
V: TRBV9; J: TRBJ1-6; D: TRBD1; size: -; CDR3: CASSVETGRSPLHF; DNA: TGTGCCAGCAGCGTAGAGACAGGGAGGTCACCCCTCCACTTT
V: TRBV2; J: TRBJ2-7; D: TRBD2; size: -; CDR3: CASQKAGGPHEQYF; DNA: TGTGCCAGCCAAAAAGCGGGAGGGCCCCACGAGCAGTACTTC
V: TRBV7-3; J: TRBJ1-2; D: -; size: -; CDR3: CASSYRVDYGYTF; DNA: TGTGCCAGCAGCTACAGGGTGGACTATGGCTACACCTTC
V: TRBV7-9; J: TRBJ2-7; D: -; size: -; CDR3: CSSSLETGLQYF; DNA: TGTTCCAGCAGCTTAGAAACAGGGTTGCAGTACTTC
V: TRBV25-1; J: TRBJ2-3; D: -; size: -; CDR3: CAAGRGDTQYF; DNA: TGTGCCGCAGGCCGGGGGGATACGCAGTATTTT
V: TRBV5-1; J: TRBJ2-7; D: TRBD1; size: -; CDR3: CASSLATGAYEQYF; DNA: TGCGCCAGCAGCTTGGCGACAGGGGCCTACGAGCAGTACTTC
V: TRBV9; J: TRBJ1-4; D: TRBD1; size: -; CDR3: CASSGTGPNEKLFF; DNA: TGTGCCAGCAGCGGGACAGGGCCTAATGAAAAACTGTTTTTT
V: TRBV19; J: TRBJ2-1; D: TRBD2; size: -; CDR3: CASSIWASGREYNEQFF; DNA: TGTGCCAGTAGTATATGGGCTAGCGGGAGGGAATACAATGAGCAGTTCTTC
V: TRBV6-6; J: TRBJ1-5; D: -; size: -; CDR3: CASFSGVNQPQHF; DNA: TGTGCCAGCTTTTCAGGGGTCAATCAGCCCCAGCATTTT
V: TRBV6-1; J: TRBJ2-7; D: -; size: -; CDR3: CASSRQVSYEQYF; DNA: TGTGCCAGCAGTCGACAGGTCTCCTACGAGCAGTACTTC
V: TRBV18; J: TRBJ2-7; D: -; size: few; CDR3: CASSPQAGLHEQYF; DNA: TGTGCCAGCTCACCCCAAGCAGGGCTCCACGAGCAGTACTTC
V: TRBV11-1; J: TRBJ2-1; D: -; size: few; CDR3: CASSHPWGRYNEQFF; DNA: TGTGCCAGCAGCCACCCCTGGGGCAGATACAATGAGCAGTTCTTC
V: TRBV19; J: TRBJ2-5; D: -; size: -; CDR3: CASSMPSKETQYF; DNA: TGTGCCAGTAGTATGCCTAGCAAAGAGACCCAGTACTTC
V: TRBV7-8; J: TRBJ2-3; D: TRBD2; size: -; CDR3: CASSTSGLAMPWADTQYF; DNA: TGTGCCAGCAGCACAAGTGGACTAGCAATGCCTTGGGCAGATACGCAGTATTTT
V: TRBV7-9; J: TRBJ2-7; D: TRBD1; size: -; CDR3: CASSDRGVTYEQYF; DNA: TGTGCCAGCAGCGACAGGGGGGTCACCTACGAGCAGTACTTC
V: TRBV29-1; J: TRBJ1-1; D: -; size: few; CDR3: CSVGNGGGRKAFF; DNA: TGCAGCGTTGGAAATGGGGGCGGACGGAAAGCTTTCTTT
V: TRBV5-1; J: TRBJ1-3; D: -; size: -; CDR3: CASSLDTASGNTIYF; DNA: TGCGCCAGCAGCTTGGATACAGCCTCTGGAAACACCATATATTTT
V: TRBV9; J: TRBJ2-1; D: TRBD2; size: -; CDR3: CASSAGGVHNEQFF; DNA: TGTGCCAGCAGCGCGGGGGGGGTCCACAATGAGCAGTTCTTC
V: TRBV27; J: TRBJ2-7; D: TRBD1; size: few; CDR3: CASSNNGQGKEQYF; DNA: TGTGCCAGTTCGAACAACGGACAGGGTAAAGAGCAGTACTTC
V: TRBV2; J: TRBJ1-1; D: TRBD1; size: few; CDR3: CASSEWGTANTEAFF; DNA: TGTGCCAGCAGTGAATGGGGGACAGCCAACACTGAAGCTTTCTTT
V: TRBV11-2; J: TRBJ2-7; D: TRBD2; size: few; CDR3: CASSLALAGRSYEQYF; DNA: TGTGCCAGCAGCTTAGCGCTAGCGGGAAGGTCCTACGAGCAGTACTTC
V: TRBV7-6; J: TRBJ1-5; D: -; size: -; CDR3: CASSLGGLNQPQHF; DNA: TGTGCCAGCAGCTTAGGGGGACTCAATCAGCCCCAGCATTTT
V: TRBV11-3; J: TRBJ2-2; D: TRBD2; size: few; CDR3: CASSLATGTSGAGELFF; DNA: TGTGCCAGCAGCTTAGCGACCGGGACTAGCGGGGCCGGGGAGCTGTTTTTT
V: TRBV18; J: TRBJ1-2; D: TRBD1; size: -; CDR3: CASSPGTVYGYTF; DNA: TGTGCCAGCTCACCCGGGACAGTCTATGGCTACACCTTC
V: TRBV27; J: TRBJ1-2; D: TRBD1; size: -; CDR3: CASSGTGGVWGGGYKGYTF; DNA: TGTGCCAGCAGTGGGACAGGGGGCGTGTGGGGTGGTGGTTATAAGGGCTACACCTTC
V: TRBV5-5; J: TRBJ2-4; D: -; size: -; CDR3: CASPSFEVSAKNIQYF; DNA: TGTGCCAGCCCCAGCTTCGAGGTCTCAGCCAAAAACATTCAGTACTTC
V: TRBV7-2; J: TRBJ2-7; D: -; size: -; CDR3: CASSLARGLAHSYEQYF; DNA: TGTGCCAGCAGCTTAGCCCGCGGTTTGGCACATTCCTACGAGCAGTACTTC
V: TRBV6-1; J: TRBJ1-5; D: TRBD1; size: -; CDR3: CASSLGQANQPQHF; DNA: TGTGCCAGCAGTTTAGGACAGGCCAATCAGCCCCAGCATTTT
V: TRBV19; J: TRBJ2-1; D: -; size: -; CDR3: CASSIIGADEQFF; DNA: TGTGCCAGTAGTATTATAGGGGCGGATGAGCAGTTCTTC
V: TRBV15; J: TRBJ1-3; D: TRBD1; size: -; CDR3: CATSGSGQGRGNTIYF; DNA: TGTGCCACCAGCGGCTCCGGACAGGGCCGGGGAAACACCATATATTTT
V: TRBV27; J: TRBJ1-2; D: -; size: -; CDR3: CASSLTGVYGYTF; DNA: TGTGCCAGCAGTTTGACGGGGGTCTATGGCTACACCTTC
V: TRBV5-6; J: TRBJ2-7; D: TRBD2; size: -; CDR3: CASSTGLAGGPREQYF; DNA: TGTGCCAGCAGCACCGGACTAGCGGGAGGGCCGCGGGAGCAGTACTTC
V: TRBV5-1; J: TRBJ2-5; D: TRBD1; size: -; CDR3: CASSLETGEETQYF; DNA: TGCGCCAGCAGCCTCGAGACAGGGGAAGAGACCCAGTACTTC
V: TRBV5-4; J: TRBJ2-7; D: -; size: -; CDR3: CASSSRAAWREQYF; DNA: TGTGCCAGCAGCTCACGTGCGGCTTGGCGCGAGCAGTACTTC
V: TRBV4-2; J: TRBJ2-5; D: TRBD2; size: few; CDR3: CASSQVFSAGRKKETQYF; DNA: TGTGCCAGCAGCCAAGTCTTCTCAGCGGGGAGGAAAAAAGAGACCCAGTACTTC